A selection of T cell receptor beta chains follows, all from one sample in a study of cytomegalovirus exposure and HLA in healthy donors. This table comes from immunoSEQ multiplex PCR, and its TCRdb copy is limited to in-frame clones, with some not included. The repertoire holds 150,000 to 200,000 clones, 84% seen once, with roughly 7% in the top ten. Sequenced input: PBMCs. The receptor set was obtained from a man aged 18 to 30 in good health and CMV-seropositive. CDR3s include the opening cysteine and the closing phenylalanine or tryptophan. D genes are given only for firm matches. Clone size is shown for a subset of rows, as once, few, many or a class of expanded clone.

clone size: .; J gene: TRBJ1-5; D gene: .; V gene: TRBV4-2; CDR3 protein: CASSQDPSSQAQHF; CDR3 DNA: TGTGCCAGCAGCCAAGATCCCAGTTCACAGGCCCAGCATTTT
clone size: .; J gene: TRBJ2-1; D gene: .; V gene: TRBV7-3; CDR3 protein: CASSLGSGSYNEQFF; CDR3 DNA: TGTGCCAGCAGCTTAGGTTCGGGTTCCTACAATGAGCAGTTCTTC
clone size: .; J gene: TRBJ2-5; D gene: TRBD1; V gene: TRBV2; CDR3 protein: CASSEGRGETQYF; CDR3 DNA: TGTGCCAGCAGTGAGGGCAGGGGGGAGACCCAGTACTTC
clone size: .; J gene: TRBJ2-7; D gene: .; V gene: TRBV6-1; CDR3 protein: CASSERDGGSYEQYF; CDR3 DNA: TGTGCCAGCAGTGAAAGGGACGGGGGCTCCTACGAGCAGTACTTC
clone size: .; J gene: TRBJ2-3; D gene: .; V gene: TRBV29-1; CDR3 protein: CSAQGTALGTDTQYF; CDR3 DNA: TGCAGCGCGCAGGGGACCGCCCTGGGAACAGATACGCAGTATTTT
clone size: .; J gene: TRBJ2-1; D gene: TRBD2; V gene: TRBV19; CDR3 protein: CASSMTSGTEQFF; CDR3 DNA: TGTGCCAGTAGTATGACTAGCGGGACTGAGCAGTTCTTC
clone size: few; J gene: TRBJ2-1; D gene: TRBD2; V gene: TRBV7-3; CDR3 protein: CASSQRLAGANEQFF; CDR3 DNA: TGTGCCAGCAGCCAGCGACTAGCGGGAGCTAATGAGCAGTTCTTC
clone size: .; J gene: TRBJ2-5; D gene: TRBD2; V gene: TRBV5-6; CDR3 protein: CASSLNGRAQETQYF; CDR3 DNA: TGTGCCAGCAGCTTAAACGGGAGGGCCCAAGAGACCCAGTACTTC
clone size: once; J gene: TRBJ2-7; D gene: .; V gene: TRBV27; CDR3 protein: CASSLGLSGEEQYF; CDR3 DNA: TGTGCCAGCAGTCTAGGACTATCGGGAGAAGAGCAGTACTTC
clone size: .; J gene: TRBJ1-5; D gene: .; V gene: TRBV25-1; CDR3 protein: CASSEMSVDNQPQHF; CDR3 DNA: TGTGCCAGCAGTGAAATGAGCGTGGACAATCAGCCCCAGCATTTT
clone size: once; J gene: TRBJ1-2; D gene: TRBD1; V gene: TRBV28; CDR3 protein: CASSSDRVDGYTF; CDR3 DNA: TGTGCCAGCAGTTCCGACAGGGTGGATGGCTACACCTTC
clone size: .; J gene: TRBJ2-7; D gene: TRBD1; V gene: TRBV6-6; CDR3 protein: CASRSQGARGSYEQYF; CDR3 DNA: TGTGCCAGCAGATCTCAGGGGGCCAGGGGCTCCTACGAGCAGTACTTC
clone size: few; J gene: TRBJ2-1; D gene: TRBD2; V gene: TRBV19; CDR3 protein: CASSTSGLAPRGNEQFF; CDR3 DNA: TGTGCCAGTAGTACGTCGGGACTAGCGCCCCGAGGGAATGAGCAGTTCTTC
clone size: .; J gene: TRBJ1-1; D gene: TRBD1; V gene: TRBV6-5; CDR3 protein: CASSYHRGPDTEAFF; CDR3 DNA: TGTGCCAGCAGTTACCATAGGGGGCCTGACACTGAAGCTTTCTTT
clone size: .; J gene: TRBJ2-5; D gene: .; V gene: TRBV15; CDR3 protein: CATSRDRRTQETQYF; CDR3 DNA: TGTGCCACCAGCAGAGACCGCAGGACTCAAGAGACCCAGTACTTC
clone size: once; J gene: TRBJ2-7; D gene: TRBD2; V gene: TRBV18; CDR3 protein: CASSPGLAGDEQYF; CDR3 DNA: TGTGCCAGCTCACCGGGACTAGCGGGAGACGAGCAGTACTTC
clone size: .; J gene: TRBJ2-1; D gene: .; V gene: TRBV11-2; CDR3 protein: CASSSGLYNEQFF; CDR3 DNA: TGTGCCAGCAGCTCTGGACTTTACAATGAGCAGTTCTTC
clone size: .; J gene: TRBJ2-2; D gene: .; V gene: TRBV6-4; CDR3 protein: CASSPLVADTGELFF; CDR3 DNA: TGTGCCAGCAGTCCTTTGGTAGCTGACACCGGGGAGCTGTTTTTT
clone size: .; J gene: TRBJ2-5; D gene: .; V gene: TRBV19; CDR3 protein: CASSWGRGQETQYF; CDR3 DNA: TGTGCCAGTAGTTGGGGCAGGGGCCAAGAGACCCAGTACTTC
clone size: .; J gene: TRBJ1-1; D gene: .; V gene: TRBV4-2; CDR3 protein: CASSPRTTANTEAFF; CDR3 DNA: TGTGCCAGCAGCCCCCGCACGACAGCGAACACTGAAGCTTTCTTT
clone size: .; J gene: TRBJ2-7; D gene: .; V gene: TRBV7-9; CDR3 protein: CASSLVRGQLSYEQYF; CDR3 DNA: TGTGCCAGCAGCTTAGTTCGCGGTCAGCTCTCCTACGAGCAGTACTTC
clone size: .; J gene: TRBJ1-2; D gene: .; V gene: TRBV27; CDR3 protein: CASSLGGSRYGYTF; CDR3 DNA: TGTGCCAGCAGCCTAGGCGGGTCTAGGTATGGCTACACCTTC
clone size: few; J gene: TRBJ2-7; D gene: .; V gene: TRBV28; CDR3 protein: CASRPGLRTYEQYF; CDR3 DNA: TGTGCCAGCAGACCGGGACTGCGTACCTACGAGCAGTACTTC
clone size: .; J gene: TRBJ2-7; D gene: .; V gene: TRBV15; CDR3 protein: CATSRDRVDYEQYF; CDR3 DNA: TGTGCCACCAGCAGAGACAGGGTAGACTACGAGCAGTACTTC
clone size: .; J gene: TRBJ2-1; D gene: TRBD2; V gene: TRBV11-1; CDR3 protein: CASSLGTSDYNEQFF; CDR3 DNA: TGTGCCAGCAGCTTAGGGACTAGCGACTACAATGAGCAGTTCTTC
clone size: .; J gene: TRBJ2-3; D gene: TRBD2; V gene: TRBV28; CDR3 protein: CASSFSLAGGSDTQYF; CDR3 DNA: TGTGCCAGCAGTTTTTCCCTAGCGGGAGGCTCAGATACGCAGTATTTT
clone size: .; J gene: TRBJ2-7; D gene: .; V gene: TRBV4-3; CDR3 protein: CASSQDLGLGSYEQYF; CDR3 DNA: TGCGCCAGCAGCCAAGATCTGGGACTTGGCTCCTACGAGCAGTACTTC
clone size: .; J gene: TRBJ1-2; D gene: .; V gene: TRBV20-1; CDR3 protein: CSAPYGYTF; CDR3 DNA: TGCAGTGCCCCGTATGGCTACACCTTC
clone size: many; J gene: TRBJ1-1; D gene: .; V gene: TRBV6-1; CDR3 protein: CASSERDSSAEAFF; CDR3 DNA: TGTGCCAGCAGTGAAAGGGACTCGTCGGCTGAAGCTTTCTTT
clone size: .; J gene: TRBJ1-2; D gene: TRBD1; V gene: TRBV28; CDR3 protein: CASSSPGQGDGYGYTF; CDR3 DNA: TGTGCCAGCAGTTCCCCGGGACAGGGAGATGGGTATGGCTACACCTTC
clone size: .; J gene: TRBJ2-7; D gene: .; V gene: TRBV29-1; CDR3 protein: CSVEDRAGVTYEQYF; CDR3 DNA: TGCAGCGTTGAAGATCGGGCAGGGGTCACCTACGAGCAGTACTTC
clone size: .; J gene: TRBJ2-7; D gene: TRBD1; V gene: TRBV28; CDR3 protein: CASSLDRVDEQYF; CDR3 DNA: TGTGCCAGCAGTTTGGACAGGGTTGACGAGCAGTACTTC
clone size: few; J gene: TRBJ2-3; D gene: TRBD1; V gene: TRBV7-8; CDR3 protein: CASSLYPTGARTDTQYF; CDR3 DNA: TGTGCCAGCAGCCTTTACCCGACAGGGGCACGCACAGATACGCAGTATTTT
clone size: .; J gene: TRBJ1-2; D gene: TRBD1; V gene: TRBV7-9; CDR3 protein: CASSFGQGAEGYTF; CDR3 DNA: TGTGCCAGCAGCTTTGGACAGGGGGCGGAAGGCTACACCTTC
clone size: .; J gene: TRBJ2-2; D gene: TRBD2; V gene: TRBV28; CDR3 protein: CASSNQREGPHGELFF; CDR3 DNA: TGTGCCAGCAGTAACCAGCGGGAGGGCCCCCACGGGGAGCTGTTTTTT
clone size: few; J gene: TRBJ1-2; D gene: TRBD1; V gene: TRBV30; CDR3 protein: CAWSGPGTGVTNYGYTF; CDR3 DNA: TGTGCCTGGAGCGGCCCCGGGACAGGGGTTACTAACTATGGCTACACCTTC
clone size: many; J gene: TRBJ1-2; D gene: TRBD1; V gene: TRBV2; CDR3 protein: CASSGTGAYGYTF; CDR3 DNA: TGTGCCAGCAGCGGGACAGGGGCCTATGGCTACACCTTC
clone size: .; J gene: TRBJ2-3; D gene: TRBD2; V gene: TRBV27; CDR3 protein: CASSFGGSGSHTDTQYF; CDR3 DNA: TGTGCCAGCAGTTTCGGGGGGAGCGGGAGTCACACAGATACGCAGTATTTT
clone size: once; J gene: TRBJ2-1; D gene: .; V gene: TRBV10-3; CDR3 protein: CAISEGGSSYNEQFF; CDR3 DNA: TGTGCCATCAGTGAGGGGGGGAGCTCCTACAATGAGCAGTTCTTC
clone size: .; J gene: TRBJ2-7; D gene: .; V gene: TRBV18; CDR3 protein: CASSSSGGLYEQYF; CDR3 DNA: TGTGCCAGCTCATCATCTGGAGGGTTGTACGAGCAGTACTTC
clone size: .; J gene: TRBJ2-7; D gene: TRBD2; V gene: TRBV7-6; CDR3 protein: CASSRSGTGYEQYF; CDR3 DNA: TGTGCCAGCAGCCGAAGCGGGACTGGCTACGAGCAGTACTTC
clone size: .; J gene: TRBJ2-1; D gene: .; V gene: TRBV7-8; CDR3 protein: CASSLGDEQFF; CDR3 DNA: TGTGCCAGCAGCTTAGGCGATGAGCAGTTCTTC
clone size: .; J gene: TRBJ1-4; D gene: TRBD1; V gene: TRBV4-2; CDR3 protein: CASSQSETGFIKLFF; CDR3 DNA: TGTGCCAGCAGCCAAAGCGAGACAGGGTTCATAAAACTGTTTTTT
clone size: .; J gene: TRBJ2-5; D gene: .; V gene: TRBV18; CDR3 protein: CASSPPALGLTYF; CDR3 DNA: TGTGCCAGCTCACCACCTGCGTTGGGACTCACATACTTC
clone size: .; J gene: TRBJ2-3; D gene: TRBD2; V gene: TRBV27; CDR3 protein: CASSVRTSGTDTQYF; CDR3 DNA: TGTGCCAGCAGTGTTAGGACTAGCGGCACAGATACGCAGTATTTT
clone size: .; J gene: TRBJ2-5; D gene: .; V gene: TRBV4-1; CDR3 protein: CASSQSETQYF; CDR3 DNA: TGCGCCAGCAGCCAATCGGAGACCCAGTACTTC
clone size: .; J gene: TRBJ1-4; D gene: .; V gene: TRBV9; CDR3 protein: CASSGRIGQRREKLFF; CDR3 DNA: TGTGCCAGCAGCGGTAGGATCGGCCAACGGCGGGAAAAACTGTTTTTT
clone size: .; J gene: TRBJ2-2; D gene: .; V gene: TRBV18; CDR3 protein: CASSPPITPGGELFF; CDR3 DNA: TGTGCCAGCTCACCACCGATAACTCCCGGGGGGGAGCTGTTTTTT
clone size: .; J gene: TRBJ1-1; D gene: .; V gene: TRBV9; CDR3 protein: CASSPHQNTEAFF; CDR3 DNA: TGTGCCAGCAGCCCACACCAGAACACTGAAGCTTTCTTT
clone size: .; J gene: TRBJ1-5; D gene: TRBD1; V gene: TRBV11-2; CDR3 protein: CASSLGRTGINQPQHF; CDR3 DNA: TGTGCCAGCAGCTTAGGGAGGACAGGGATAAATCAGCCCCAGCATTTT
clone size: .; J gene: TRBJ2-7; D gene: TRBD2; V gene: TRBV7-2; CDR3 protein: CASSLASGGSYEQYF; CDR3 DNA: TGTGCCAGCAGCTTAGCCAGCGGGGGGTCCTACGAGCAGTACTTC
clone size: .; J gene: TRBJ1-2; D gene: .; V gene: TRBV6-6; CDR3 protein: CASTKTAAEGNYGYTF; CDR3 DNA: TGTGCCAGCACAAAGACAGCGGCGGAGGGTAACTATGGCTACACCTTC
clone size: once; J gene: TRBJ2-5; D gene: TRBD2; V gene: TRBV4-3; CDR3 protein: CATPKRLAGPQETQYF; CDR3 DNA: TGCGCCACCCCGAAACGACTAGCGGGACCCCAAGAGACCCAGTACTTC
clone size: .; J gene: TRBJ2-5; D gene: TRBD2; V gene: TRBV11-3; CDR3 protein: CASSPGLASETQYF; CDR3 DNA: TGTGCCAGCAGCCCGGGACTAGCATCCGAGACCCAGTACTTC
clone size: few; J gene: TRBJ1-5; D gene: .; V gene: TRBV7-9; CDR3 protein: CASSYWTSQPQHF; CDR3 DNA: TGTGCCAGCAGCTACTGGACATCACAGCCCCAGCATTTT